The rows below give T cell receptor beta chains drawn from one sample of a study of cytomegalovirus exposure and HLA in healthy donors. Measured with immunoSEQ multiplex PCR; TCRdb has only the in-frame clones, and not every one. The data contain about 180,000 clones, around four fifths of them singletons. The sequenced sample was PBMCs. These receptors were taken from a man in his late teens or twenties in good health and CMV-seronegative. CDR3s include the opening cysteine and the closing phenylalanine or tryptophan. Size is stated for part of the rows, as once, few or many counts, or as a class when the clone is expanded.

V	size	J	CDR3
TRBV9	.	TRBJ2-1	CASSVGASVNEQFF
TRBV6-7	.	TRBJ1-2	CASRVRQGNYGYTF
TRBV2	.	TRBJ2-3	CASKGWTDTQYF
TRBV19	.	TRBJ2-3	CASSRGSGRIDGGADTQYF
TRBV7-9	.	TRBJ2-7	CASSLGERAQYF
TRBV19	.	TRBJ2-7	CASSQGQDSYEQYF
TRBV30	.	TRBJ1-1	CAWSLVKEAFF
TRBV4-2	.	TRBJ2-2	CASSRRQGPGGELFF
TRBV6-5	.	TRBJ1-6	CASSPDRGYSPLHF
TRBV4-3	few	TRBJ2-7	CASSQWRGGYEQYF
TRBV23-1	.	TRBJ1-1	CASDEGGRTMNTEAFF
TRBV7-8	.	TRBJ2-7	CASSLGLAGTSYEQYF
TRBV9	few	TRBJ2-5	CASSVGWERVETQYF
TRBV2	.	TRBJ1-2	CASTLNQDIYGYTF
TRBV25-1	few	TRBJ2-4	CASSETGLDIQYF
TRBV29-1	.	TRBJ1-5	CSVAQGSQPQHF
TRBV9	.	TRBJ2-5	CASSVAPSGGQETQYF
TRBV5-4	once	TRBJ2-1	CASSLNTGYNEQFF
TRBV27	.	TRBJ1-1	CASVRGQVRKAFF
TRBV18	.	TRBJ1-2	CASSPAGVGYGYTF
TRBV5-1	.	TRBJ2-1	CASSFRGGTAQNEQFF
TRBV5-1	once	TRBJ1-2	CASSLRTGGGYTF
TRBV4-2	.	TRBJ2-7	CASSQVVGGSAGGFLIPEQYF
TRBV7-9	.	TRBJ1-1	CASSLPRRSTEAFF
TRBV4-2	.	TRBJ2-7	CASSQEIAGAYEQYF
TRBV7-3	.	TRBJ2-1	CASSSGPGGSYNEQFF
TRBV6-1	.	TRBJ2-2	CASSEARAGELFF
TRBV5-1	once	TRBJ2-7	CASSLTSGRLSYEQYF
TRBV5-6	.	TRBJ1-5	CASSLWAGGPPQHF
TRBV19	.	TRBJ1-5	CASIIRTRQHF
TRBV11-2	once	TRBJ2-4	CASSQGAENIQYF
TRBV11-1	.	TRBJ2-1	CASSLRIAGTSYNEQFF
TRBV7-8	.	TRBJ1-2	CASSRGQGAGYGYTF
TRBV6-5	.	TRBJ2-7	CASKFRGSSYEQYF
TRBV29-1	.	TRBJ2-1	CSVGRQGVDNEQFF
TRBV9	.	TRBJ2-3	CASSVDRAADTQYF
TRBV5-6	.	TRBJ2-2	CASLANPRPTGELFF
TRBV5-6	.	TRBJ2-1	CASSPARGDRGLYHEQFF
TRBV27	.	TRBJ1-5	CASSLGPDDQPQHF
TRBV6-5	once	TRBJ1-1	CASSITKNTEAFF
TRBV7-3	.	TRBJ2-1	CASSFLPGIENNEQFF